These T cell receptor beta chains were read from a single sample in a study of cytotoxic CD8 clonotypes in ibrutinib-treated CLL. The table came from immunoSEQ multiplex PCR; TCRdb's copy has only in-frame clones and leaves some out. The repertoire has 90,000 to 150,000 clones, 58% of them found once; the top ten carry 30% to 45%. The specimen was PBMCs, collected after 24 months of ibrutinib treatment. The receptors were gathered from a human donor with chronic lymphocytic leukemia. The CDR3 runs from the conserved cysteine through the conserved F or W. D genes are given only for firm matches. Where a row states a size, it is once, few, many or the class of an expanded clone; other rows omit it.

V gene	J gene	D gene	clone size	CDR3 protein	CDR3 DNA
TRBV6-6	TRBJ2-1	-	-	CASSYRGPYNEQFF	TGTGCCAGCAGTTACAGGGGCCCCTACAATGAGCAGTTCTTC
TRBV25-1	TRBJ2-1	TRBD2	-	CASSGWTGSGGPRNEQFF	TGTGCCAGCAGTGGATGGACTGGCAGCGGGGGCCCTCGGAACGAGCAGTTCTTC
TRBV30	TRBJ1-2	-	-	CAWTPGGAFGYGYTF	TGTGCCTGGACCCCCGGTGGGGCCTTTGGCTATGGCTACACCTTC
TRBV6-1	TRBJ2-7	-	-	CASSQGGGYEQYF	TGTGCCAGCTCACAGGGGGGAGGGTACGAGCAGTACTTC
TRBV5-1	TRBJ2-5	-	few	CASSGFRTEETQYF	TGCGCCAGCAGCGGTTTCCGGACGGAAGAGACCCAGTACTTC
TRBV7-2	TRBJ2-2	TRBD2	-	CASSPREGGGELFF	TGTGCCAGCAGCCCCCGGGAGGGCGGCGGGGAGCTGTTTTTT
TRBV7-6	TRBJ2-1	-	few	CASSLGSGNEQFF	TGTGCCAGCAGCTTAGGATCAGGGAATGAGCAGTTCTTC
TRBV7-2	TRBJ2-5	-	once	CASSSTPEVGETQYF	TGTGCCAGCAGCTCTACCCCGGAAGTCGGGGAGACCCAGTACTTC
TRBV6-5	TRBJ2-1	TRBD2	-	CASSRWEGLRNEQFF	TGTGCCAGCAGTAGATGGGAGGGTTTGAGGAATGAGCAGTTCTTC
TRBV5-1	TRBJ1-4	TRBD1	-	CASSLGQGNEKLFF	TGCGCCAGCAGCTTGGGACAGGGGAATGAAAAACTGTTTTTT
TRBV29-1	TRBJ1-2	TRBD1	-	CSVGDRKLNYGYTF	TGCAGCGTGGGGGACAGAAAGCTTAACTATGGCTACACCTTC
TRBV5-5	TRBJ1-3	-	-	CASSLTAASGNTIYF	TGTGCCAGCAGCTTGACAGCGGCTTCTGGAAACACCATATATTTT
TRBV9	TRBJ2-7	TRBD1	-	CASSPPTGFSYEQYF	TGTGCCAGCAGCCCACCGACAGGGTTCTCCTACGAGCAGTACTTC
TRBV4-1	TRBJ2-7	TRBD1	-	CASSQDRGSTDRRDNEQYF	TGCGCCAGCAGCCAAGATCGGGGTTCCACGGACAGGCGCGACAACGAGCAGTACTTC
TRBV5-1	TRBJ1-1	-	once	CASSLRPRNTEAFF	TGCGCCAGCAGCTTGAGACCCAGGAACACTGAAGCTTTCTTT
TRBV29-1	TRBJ2-3	-	-	CSVQQGDTQYF	TGCAGCGTCCAACAGGGAGATACGCAGTATTTT
TRBV5-1	TRBJ1-6	-	-	CASSRDGGSYNSPLHF	TGCGCCAGCAGCCGGGACGGGGGGTCCTATAATTCACCCCTCCACTTT
TRBV25-1	TRBJ1-2	TRBD1	-	CASSEGGQGDLLYGYTF	TGTGCCAGCAGTGAGGGAGGACAGGGCGACCTTCTGTATGGCTACACCTTC
TRBV19	TRBJ2-3	-	few	CASSIIGADTQYF	TGTGCCAGTAGTATAATCGGAGCAGATACGCAGTATTTT
TRBV27	TRBJ2-1	TRBD2	once	CASSPPGGVYNEQFF	TGTGCCAGCAGTCCCCCCGGGGGGGTCTACAATGAGCAGTTCTTC
TRBV19	TRBJ1-5	-	few	CASSPGQGYNQPQHF	TGTGCCAGTAGTCCCGGGCAGGGCTACAATCAGCCCCAGCATTTT
TRBV9	TRBJ2-1	-	-	CASSVIPGNEQFF	TGTGCCAGCAGCGTAATTCCTGGCAATGAGCAGTTCTTC
TRBV15	TRBJ2-5	-	-	CATSTLAGQDGTQYF	TGTGCCACCAGCACCCTAGCGGGACAGGATGGGACCCAGTACTTC
TRBV19	TRBJ2-7	-	-	CASSTGTYEQYF	TGTGCCAGTAGCACAGGGACCTACGAGCAGTACTTC
TRBV27	TRBJ2-5	-	-	CARPGGVRQETQYF	TGTGCCAGGCCGGGGGGCGTGAGGCAAGAGACCCAGTACTTC
TRBV9	TRBJ2-5	-	-	CASSVEGRGGLETQYF	TGTGCCAGCAGCGTAGAAGGCAGGGGTGGATTGGAGACCCAGTACTTC
TRBV30	TRBJ2-1	-	-	CAWSVGVTHNEQFF	TGTGCCTGGAGTGTAGGTGTAACTCACAATGAGCAGTTCTTC
TRBV6-1	TRBJ2-7	TRBD2	few	CASSEGTSGAYEQYF	TGTGCCAGCAGTGAAGGTACTAGCGGCGCCTACGAGCAGTACTTC
TRBV20-1	TRBJ2-7	-	few	CSAAGQYEQYF	TGCAGTGCTGCGGGACAGTACGAGCAGTACTTC
TRBV19	TRBJ1-1	TRBD1	-	CASSPRGTGTLSAFF	TGTGCCAGTAGTCCCCGCGGGACAGGGACTTTGTCTGCTTTCTTT
TRBV9	TRBJ1-1	-	few	CASSVDPTAEAFF	TGTGCCAGCAGCGTAGACCCGACAGCTGAAGCTTTCTTT
TRBV7-3	TRBJ2-5	-	few	CASSPTVEETQYF	TGTGCCAGCAGCCCGACCGTGGAAGAGACCCAGTACTTC
TRBV30	TRBJ1-2	-	once	CAWGGPLIRGYTF	TGTGCCTGGGGGGGACCACTAATAAGAGGCTACACCTTC
TRBV5-1	TRBJ2-7	TRBD1	-	CASSLGPRGSSYEQYF	TGCGCCAGCAGCTTGGGCCCCAGGGGGTCCTCCTACGAGCAGTACTTC
TRBV5-1	TRBJ1-1	TRBD1	-	CASSGGTVPNTEAFF	TGCGCCAGCAGCGGAGGGACAGTCCCTAACACTGAAGCTTTCTTT
TRBV11-2	TRBJ1-4	TRBD1	-	CASSLVGAGTGREKLFF	TGTGCCAGCAGCTTAGTGGGCGCCGGGACAGGCCGTGAAAAACTGTTTTTT
TRBV30	TRBJ1-6	TRBD1	-	CAWTGQNLNSPLHF	TGTGCCTGGACGGGACAGAACCTTAATTCACCCCTCCACTTT
TRBV6-6	TRBJ1-1	TRBD1	-	CASSAVRTGEGTEAFF	TGTGCCAGCAGTGCCGTCCGGACAGGGGAGGGGACTGAAGCTTTCTTT
TRBV5-1	TRBJ2-1	-	-	CASTSSGDSYNEQFF	TGCGCCAGCACCTCTTCGGGGGATTCATACAATGAGCAGTTCTTC
TRBV6-1	TRBJ1-6	TRBD1	few	CASSYGTGDNSPLHF	TGTGCCAGCAGCTATGGGACAGGGGATAATTCACCCCTCCACTTT
TRBV6-1	TRBJ2-7	-	-	CASSEQGLYIYEQYF	TGTGCCAGCAGTGAACAAGGGCTTTACATCTACGAGCAGTACTTC
TRBV7-2	TRBJ1-3	TRBD1	-	CASSMGQGSWDTIYF	TGTGCCAGCAGCATGGGACAGGGCAGTTGGGACACCATATATTTT
TRBV6-6	TRBJ1-6	TRBD1	-	CASNTGTGRHSPLHF	TGTGCCAGCAATACCGGGACAGGGAGGCATTCACCCCTCCACTTT
TRBV7-9	TRBJ1-2	-	few	CASTTTNYGYTF	TGTGCCAGCACCACCACGAACTATGGCTACACCTTC
TRBV9	TRBJ2-1	TRBD1	-	CASSGTGVHNEQFF	TGTGCCAGCAGCGGGACAGGAGTCCACAATGAGCAGTTCTTC